The 12 T cell receptor beta chains below come from one sample, sequenced in a study of vaccination and CD4 T cells after COVID-19. This sample's treatment: roughly ten-day PBMC culture with coronavirus spike peptide pools or control peptides (ViraFEST assay). These receptors lack a known antigen. Sequenced with the Oncomine TCR Beta short-read assay was DNA taken from cultured CD4+ T cells. Each CDR3 protein gets one entry after TCRdb re-called the PCR reads with MiXCR. The sample has fewer than 13,000 distinct CDR3 sequences, 58% seen once; the top ten hold approximately 20%. Sequenced sample: CD4+ T cells from blood, cultured in vitro. Source of these receptors: a human donor who had recovered from COVID-19.

The chain combines TRBV6-5 with TRBJ1-1, with 9 bases matching TRBD1. CDR3 length: 15 amino acids. With 4 bases clipped from V and 8 bases from J, the junction kept 11 bases outside the gene matches. Germline values: CDR1 MNHEY, CDR2 SVGAGI. CDR3 nucleotides: TGTGCCAGCAGTTTCGGGGGGACAGGGAAAGGGGAAGCTTTCTTT. Its protein product is CASSFGGTGKGEAFF.

The chain recombines TRBV27 with TRBJ1-2; D is uncertain. This CDR3 has 14 amino acids. The germline gives CDR1 MNHEY, CDR2 SMNVEV (reference sequence). V was trimmed by 6 bases and J by 0 bases, leaving 11 bases between them. CDR3 sequence (DNA): TGTGCCAGCAGCATACAAAAATCTAACTATGGCTACACCTTC. It encodes CASSIQKSNYGYTF.

The chain couples TRBV30 to TRBJ2-2; weak D call: TRBD2 (5 bases). Trimming pared 4 bases from V and 4 bases from J, leaving 10 bases between. This CDR3 comprises 13 residues. CDR1 GTSNPN and CDR2 SVGIG come from the germline V gene (reference sequence). CDR3 loop: CAWNERITGELFF. CDR3 in DNA: TGTGCCTGGAACGAGCGGATCACCGGGGAGCTGTTTTTT.

This clonotype was seen a few times. This chain uses TRBV7-2 with TRBJ2-7; D might be TRBD1 (5 bases). Trimming shortened V by 8 bases and J by 0 bases, and 14 bases separated the two germline ends. The CDR3 has 14 residues. CDR1 and CDR2 from the germline V gene are SGHTA and FQGNSA. The DNA for the CDR3 is TGTGCCAGCCGTACAGACAGAAGCTCCTACGAGCAGTACTTC. It specifies CASRTDRSSYEQYF.

V usage is TRBV5-1 and J usage is TRBJ1-1; weak D call: TRBD1 (5 bases). V lost 4 bases to trimming and J lost 7 bases, with 11 bases between them. Germline CDR1 is SGHRS and CDR2 is YFSETQ. This CDR3 is built from 12 residues. The CDR3 loop is CASSGTGVEAFF. As DNA, the CDR3 is TGCGCCAGCAGCGGGACGGGGGTTGAAGCTTTCTTT.

This chain links TRBV6-1 with TRBJ1-2, with a weak D call TRBD1 (5 bases). In germline, CDR1 is MNHNS, CDR2 SASEGT. V was clipped by 10 bases and J by 4 bases, with 13 bases between them. The CDR3 has 12 residues. Here the CDR3 DNA reads TGTGCCATCGCGGCCGGGGGCTATGGCTACACCTTC. Translated, it gives CAIAAGGYGYTF.

V usage is TRBV27 and J usage is TRBJ2-5; D may be TRBD1 (6 bases). Trimming stripped 4 bases from V and 3 bases from J, with 12 bases between. Germline assignment: CDR1 MNHEY and CDR2 SMNVEV (reference sequence). CDR3 size: 14 residues. CDR3 sequence: CASSSPGQEETQYF. The CDR3 bases are TGTGCCAGCAGTTCCCCGGGACAAGAAGAGACCCAGTACTTC.

This clonotype showed up just a few times. This chain joins TRBV5-4 and TRBJ1-4; D is unresolved. Germline assignment: CDR1 SGHNT and CDR2 YYREEE (reference sequence). Between the trimmed V and J ends, which lost 5 bases and 7 bases, there was a span of 9 bases. This CDR3 has 12 residues. The CDR3 spells CASSLPGEKLFF. CDR3 bases: TGTGCCAGCAGTCTCCCCGGTGAAAAACTGTTTTTT.

This chain connects TRBV5-6 to TRBJ2-2; D not certain. Between the trimmed V and J ends, which lost 0 bases and 6 bases, there was a span of 6 bases. CDR3 length equals 13 residues. Germline V gene sequence: CDR1 SGHDT, CDR2 YYEEEE. CDR3 nucleotides: TGTGCCAGCAGCTTGGTTAGGGCCGGGGAGCTGTTTTTT. This translates into CASSLVRAGELFF.

The chain couples TRBV12-3 or TRBV12-4 to TRBJ2-1, with TRBD2 matching 12 bases. This CDR3 region has 15 residues. Trimming cost V 6 bases and J 10 bases; bases outside gene matches: 10. CDR3 sequence reads: CASSRRPGTSGEQFF. The CDR3 DNA reads TGTGCCAGCAGCCGTCGCCCCGGGACTAGCGGGGAGCAGTTCTTC.

The chain joins TRBV7-9 to TRBJ1-2, with D maybe TRBD1 (5 bases). The CDR3 runs 13 residues. Germline lookup yields CDR1 SEHNR and CDR2 FQNEAQ (reference sequence). V was pared by 3 bases and J by 6 bases, with 11 bases between. The CDR3 is CASSLGQTDGYTF. The DNA for the CDR3 is TGTGCCAGCAGCTTGGGGCAGACGGATGGCTACACCTTC.

The CDR3 here is CASSLSGGLNEQFF. The CDR3, as DNA: TGTGCCAGCAGCCTTAGCGGGGGCCTCAATGAGCAGTTCTTC. The gene calls are TRBV7-2 and TRBJ2-1; TRBD2 agrees at 9 bases. The CDR3 length is 14 residues. The germline gives CDR1 SGHTA, CDR2 FQGNSA. The V segment lost 5 bases and the J segment 6 bases; nucleotides outside the gene matches: 5.